One and the same sample provided the 23 T cell receptor beta chains below, sequenced in a study of T cell repertoires in cytomegalovirus infection. Each CDR3 protein gets one entry after TCRdb re-called the reads with MiXCR. The sample has approximately 500,000 distinct CDR3 sequences, approximately 15% seen once. Sequencing used CD8+ T cells from PBMCs. The receptor set was obtained from a human donor in good health (CMV status not recorded). Some clones in this sample may be carry-over from other donors' samples.

The chain recombines TRBV9 with TRBJ2-1; 13 positions match TRBD2. The CDR3 extends over 17 amino acids. After removal of 4 bases from V and 7 bases from J, the junction contained 11 bases not matched to a gene. Germline values: CDR1 SGDLS, CDR2 YYNGEE. The CDR3 DNA is TGTGCCAGCAGCTCTAGAGGACTAGCGGGAGTATTGAATGAGCAGTTCTTC. Amino acids: CASSSRGLAGVLNEQFF. Variable domain in full (rest from reference TRBV9 and TRBJ2-1): DSGVTQTPKHLITATGQRVTLRCSPRSGDLSVYWYQQSLDQGLQFLIQYYNGEERAKGNILERFSAQQFPDLHSELNLSSLELGDSALYFCASSSRGLAGVLNEQFFGPGTRLTVL.

This clonotype was recorded a few times. This sequence joins TRBV19 and TRBJ2-7; 9 nucleotides line up with TRBD2. The V and J ends lost 2 bases and 6 bases, in that order; junction bases with no gene match: 8. The CDR3 spans 15 residues. Germline loops: CDR1 LNHDA, CDR2 SQIVND (reference sequence). CDR3 nucleotide sequence: TGTGCCAGTAGTATAAAAGCGGGAGGACCGCGCGAGCAGTACTTC. This encodes CASSIKAGGPREQYF.

This clonotype occurred many times. The chain employs TRBV27 and TRBJ2-5; D perhaps matches TRBD2 (6 bases). The V gene lost 5 bases and the J gene lost 5 bases, with 12 bases spanning the gap. CDR1 and CDR2 (germline): MNHEY, SMNVEV (reference sequence). The CDR3 extends over 13 amino acids. This chain's CDR3 is CASSAKRAETQYF. For the CDR3, the DNA is TGTGCCAGCAGTGCTAAGCGGGCGGAGACCCAGTACTTC.

V is TRBV5-4 and J is TRBJ2-7; TRBD1 matches at 9 bases. The CDR3 is 16 amino acids. Germline CDR1 and CDR2: SGHNT and YYREEE (reference sequence). The V segment lost 5 bases and the J segment 1 base; nucleotides outside the gene matches: 10. CDR3 DNA sequence: TGTGCCAGCAGTCCGACCGGGACAGGGTTTTCCTACGAGCAGTACTTC. Amino acids: CASSPTGTGFSYEQYF.

The chain joins TRBV30 to TRBJ2-7; no reliable D call. V was cut by 1 base and J by 7 bases, with 8 bases left in between. The length of the CDR3 is 11 residues. Germline V gene lookup returns CDR1 GTSNPN and CDR2 SVGIG (reference sequence). The CDR3 bases are TGTGCCTGGAGTGGGAGTACTGAGCAGTACTTC. Amino acid sequence: CAWSGSTEQYF.

Ten or more counts support this clonotype. V gene TRBV12-3 or TRBV12-4 combines with J gene TRBJ2-5, with 9 bases matching TRBD1. This CDR3 is 14 amino acids long. Unmatched junction bases numbered 4, after V lost 6 bases and J lost 2 bases. Written as DNA, the CDR3 is TGTGCCAGCAGCCCGGACAGGGGACAAGAGACCCAGTACTTC. It translates to CASSPDRGQETQYF.

The table lists this clonotype with many counts. This chain uses TRBV27 with TRBJ2-1; 8 nucleotides align to TRBD1. Germline values: CDR1 MNHEY, CDR2 SMNVEV (reference sequence). Germline trimming cut 5 bases from V and 2 bases from J; bases unmatched to any gene: 8. The CDR3 is made up of 16 amino acids. The CDR3 sequence is CASSPSTGEAYNEQFF. CDR3 coding DNA: TGTGCCAGCAGTCCCTCGACAGGGGAGGCCTACAATGAGCAGTTCTTC.

This clonotype was counted between two and nine times. V usage is TRBV19 and J usage is TRBJ1-2; D is ambiguous. In germline, CDR1 is LNHDA, CDR2 SQIVND (reference sequence). The CDR3 runs 13 residues. V shed 3 bases and J shed 5 bases, with 10 bases lying between them. The CDR3 DNA follows: TGTGCCAGTAGTATTCCCGGTCGATATGGCTACACCTTC. The encoded protein is CASSIPGRYGYTF.

The chain combines TRBV19 with TRBJ1-3; D unclear. The V and J ends lost 3 bases and 4 bases respectively, with 13 bases between them. Germline CDR1 LNHDA, CDR2 SQIVND (reference sequence). This CDR3 is 15 amino acids long. The CDR3 spells CASSIPGQSGNTIYF. The DNA of the CDR3 is TGTGCCAGTAGTATTCCCGGGCAATCGGGAAACACCATATATTTT.

The CDR3 coding sequence is TGTGCCAGCAGCGTAGGCCAGCTGGGCTCCTACGAGCAGTACTTC. Residues: CASSVGQLGSYEQYF. The chain recombines TRBV9 with TRBJ2-7; D is ambiguous. V lost 0 bases to trimming and J lost 0 bases, with 10 bases between them. The CDR3 runs to 15 residues. Germline CDR1 is SGDLS and CDR2 is YYNGEE.

The V gene is TRBV27, the J gene TRBJ1-1; D is uncertain. V lost 6 bases and J lost 0, with 17 bases in between. The CDR3 has 16 residues. The germline V gene has CDR1 MNHEY and CDR2 SMNVEV (reference sequence). The CDR3 nucleotides are TGTGCCAGCAGCGAGAGGCGGAGTTTCATGAACACTGAAGCTTTCTTT. It translates to CASSERRSFMNTEAFF.

In this sample, this clonotype turned up a few times. The V call is TRBV20-1, the J call TRBJ2-3; D remains ambiguous. This CDR3 has 16 residues. CDR1 and CDR2 from the germline V gene are DFQATT and SNEGSKA (reference sequence). The V end was cut by 0 bases, the J end by 0 bases, with 13 bases between. For the CDR3, the DNA is TGCAGTGCTAGAGAGGTCCGAATCACTAGCACAGATACGCAGTATTTT. It codes for CSAREVRITSTDTQYF.

This clonotype appeared many times. The chain employs TRBV7-2 and TRBJ2-3; D is possibly TRBD2 (6 bases). Per the germline V gene, CDR1 is SGHTA and CDR2 is FQGNSA. Trimming left V 7 bases short and J 1 base short, with 15 bases between. The CDR3 is 15 residues long. This CDR3 reads CASTEGRLGTDTQYF. CDR3 nucleotides: TGTGCCAGCACAGAGGGGAGGTTGGGCACAGATACGCAGTATTTT. The entire variable domain, with the rest obtained from reference TRBV7-2 and TRBJ2-3, is as follows: GAGVSQSPSNKVTEKGKDVELRCDPISGHTALYWYRQSLGQGLEFLIYFQGNSAPDKSGLPSDRFSAERTGGSVSTLTIQRTQQEDSAVYLCASTEGRLGTDTQYFGPGTRLTVL.

There are many counts of this clonotype. The V and J genes are TRBV7-9 and TRBJ1-2; perhaps TRBD1 as D (5 bases). CDR1 and CDR2 (germline): SEHNR, FQNEAQ (reference sequence). The CDR3 covers 12 residues. V gave up 9 bases and J gave up 3 bases, with 11 bases separating them. DNA for the CDR3: TGTGCCAGTGTCCTGGGGGACTATGGCTACACCTTC. This translates into CASVLGDYGYTF. Combining the CDR3 with reference TRBV7-9 and TRBJ1-2 gives the whole variable domain DTGVSQNPRHKITKRGQNVTFRCDPISEHNRLYWYRQTLGQGPEFLTYFQNEAQLEKSRLLSDRFSAERPKGSFSTLEIQRTEQGDSAMYLCASVLGDYGYTFGSGTRLTVV.

This clonotype was counted at least ten times. The chain combines TRBV12-3 or TRBV12-4 with TRBJ1-1, with no clear D. The CDR3 spans 12 residues. The V end lost 3 bases, the J end lost 5 bases, and 7 bases lay between the germline ends. DNA of the CDR3: TGTGCCAGCAGTTTTGGGCGGACTGAAGCTTTCTTT. Translated: CASSFGRTEAFF.

This clonotype was recorded a few times. The rearrangement joins TRBV4-2 to TRBJ1-1; D not resolved. Between the trimmed V and J ends, which lost 0 bases and 1 base, there was a span of 9 bases. The CDR3 is 15 amino acids. Germline V gene sequence: CDR1 LGHNA, CDR2 YNFKEQ. As DNA, the CDR3 is TGTGCCAGCAGCCAAGATCTGCGGAGGAACACTGAAGCTTTCTTT. This sequence encodes CASSQDLRRNTEAFF.

This clonotype was detected ten times or more. The V gene is TRBV6-6, the J gene TRBJ2-3; TRBD1 matches 7 bases. The J segment lost 3 bases and the V segment lost 2 bases, leaving 5 bases of the junction unmatched. The germline CDR1 and CDR2 sequences are MNHNY and SVGAGI (reference sequence). The CDR3 covers 15 residues. The CDR3 bases are TGTGCCAGCAGTTACACCCTGGACAGGACAGATACGCAGTATTTT. Translation: CASSYTLDRTDTQYF.

Here the CDR3 DNA reads TGTGCCAGCAGTTCCTCGACAGGCTACGAGCAGTACTTC. Protein: CASSSSTGYEQYF. This chain uses TRBV25-1 with TRBJ2-7, with a weak D call TRBD1 (6 bases). This CDR3 comprises 13 residues. Germline V gene sequence: CDR1 MGHDK, CDR2 SYGVNS. V gave up 5 bases and J gave up 3 bases, with 11 bases separating them.

Only a few counts were recorded for this clonotype. The CDR3 reads CASSATSGETQYF. The CDR3 coding sequence is TGTGCCAGCAGTGCTACTAGTGGAGAGACCCAGTACTTC. The chain recombines TRBV2 with TRBJ2-5; possible D gene TRBD2, 5 bases. The ends were cut back, 4 bases at V and 4 bases at J, with 10 bases in the middle. The V gene's germline CDR1 is SNHLY and CDR2 FYNNEI. The CDR3 runs to 13 residues.

The rearrangement joins TRBV9 to TRBJ1-4, with a weak D call TRBD1 (5 bases). Trimming pared 4 bases from V and 8 bases from J, leaving 21 bases between. CDR1 and CDR2 from the germline V gene are SGDLS and YYNGEE. The CDR3 has 16 amino acids. CDR3: CASSPGGWGPGEKLFF. The CDR3 DNA reads as TGTGCCAGCAGCCCCGGAGGATGGGGCCCGGGGGAAAAACTGTTTTTT.

At least ten counts were recorded for this clonotype. The chain recombines TRBV6-1 with TRBJ2-1; unclear D gene. The CDR3 has 16 residues. Germline V gene data show CDR1 as MNHNS and CDR2 as SASEGT. V was cut by 2 bases and J by 2 bases, with 13 bases left in between. The CDR3: CASSERETRPYNEQFF. In DNA, the CDR3 is TGTGCCAGCAGTGAACGCGAGACCCGACCCTACAATGAGCAGTTCTTC.

This clonotype was seen repeatedly, ten times or more. The V and J genes are TRBV12-3 or TRBV12-4 and TRBJ2-4; D remains unclear. The CDR3 extends over 16 amino acids. Trimming pared 3 bases from V and 5 bases from J, leaving 17 bases between. CDR3 nucleotide sequence: TGTGCCAGCAGTTTCCTTTTGGGTGGCGAGGAAAACATTCAGTACTTC. This translates into CASSFLLGGEENIQYF.

The chain carries TRBV5-1 and TRBJ2-7, with 10 bases lining up with TRBD1. The CDR3 runs to 15 residues. The germline V gene encodes CDR1 SGHRS and CDR2 YFSETQ. V lost 6 bases and J lost 2; bases outside the gene matches: 8. Here the CDR3 reads CASKVGTGVTYEQYF. The CDR3 DNA reads TGCGCCAGCAAAGTAGGGACAGGGGTAACCTACGAGCAGTACTTC.